Each of the 9 T cell receptor beta chains below was sequenced from the same sample in a study of metastatic and nonmetastatic thyroid tumors. There were no patients who had received any treatment before thyroid surgery. TCRdb used MiXCR to call clones anew from the PCR reads. The repertoire consists of 65,000 or so clones, with roughly 4.1% occurring once and the leading ten covering 20% to 25%. The sequencing sample was made of blood. These receptors were collected from a female donor with papillary thyroid cancer or a benign thyroid nodule (not recorded which). Some clones in this sample may be carry-over from other donors' samples.

This clone was seen at least ten times. A much more abundant neighbour one base away suggests this may be a read error. The V gene is TRBV20-1, the J gene TRBJ2-1, with D possibly matching TRBD2 (6 bases). Trimming left V 6 bases short and J 6 bases short, with 12 bases between. Germline CDR1 DFQATT, CDR2 SNEGSKA (reference sequence). CDR3 length: 12 residues. The CDR3 protein is CSAPPSVNEQFF. CDR3 sequence (DNA): TGCAGTGCCCCGCCTAGCGTCAATGAGCAGTTCTTC.

This clone was seen ten or more times. The J gene is TRBJ2-5, the V gene TRBV20-1, with TRBD2 matching over 14 bases. V lost 6 bases and J lost 5; bases outside the gene matches: 8. The CDR3 totals 15 residues. CDR1 is DFQATT, CDR2 SNEGSKA, per germline (reference sequence). Here the CDR3 DNA reads TGCAGTGCCACGGGGACTAGCGGGAGCACGGAGACCCAGTACTTC. It is translated as CSATGTSGSTETQYF.

In its sample, this clone was seen many times. The chain has TRBV28 and TRBJ1-2; 9 bases agree with TRBD1. Unmatched junction bases numbered 5, after V lost 5 bases and J lost 1 base. CDR3 length equals 15 residues. Germline CDR1 reads MDHEN; CDR2 reads SYDVKM. CDR3 sequence (DNA): TGTGCCAGCAGTCTGCCGGGACAGGGTAACTATGGCTACACCTTC. Translation: CASSLPGQGNYGYTF.

Of note for this clone: This may be a read error: a much more frequent sequence differs by one nucleotide. This sequence joins TRBV10-1 and TRBJ1-1; D is unclear. Germline V lookup: CDR1 WNHNN, CDR2 SYGVQD (reference sequence). The CDR3 has 13 amino acids. The CDR3 loop is CSSSESENTEAFF. CDR3 in DNA: TGCTCCAGCAGTGAGTCAGAGAACACTGAAGCTTTCTTT.

As regards this clone: Compared with germline, one end of the junction differs, possibly owing to a read error. Other DNA sequences in the sample encode the same CDR3. The genes are TRBV2 and TRBJ2-4; tentative D call: TRBD1 (5 bases). The CDR3 has 16 residues. Germline V gene sequence: CDR1 SNHLY, CDR2 FYNNEI. In DNA, the CDR3 is TGCGCCAGCACCGAGCGAGGCAGGGTAGGCAAAAACATTCAGTACTTC. Translated, it gives CASTERGRVGKNIQYF.

This clone was observed many times. The CDR3 sequence: CASPVTTGVFYEQYF. The CDR3 coding sequence is TGTGCCAGCCCAGTTACGACAGGGGTTTTCTACGAGCAGTACTTC. The genes are TRBV6-1 and TRBJ2-7, with TRBD1 matching over 8 bases. V trimming: 8 bases; J trimming: 3 bases; junction bases outside the gene matches: 12. Germline V gene sequence: CDR1 MNHNS, CDR2 SASEGT. The CDR3 runs 15 residues.

About this clone: The junction departs from germline at one end; a sequencing error may be responsible. V usage is TRBV20-1 and J usage is TRBJ2-3; TRBD2 matches at 12 bases. The CDR3 runs to 17 residues. The germline gives CDR1 DFQATT, CDR2 SNEGSKA (reference sequence). CDR3 protein: CSASGVTSGRGTDTQYF. CDR3 coding DNA: TGCAGTGCTAGCGGGGTGACTAGCGGGAGAGGAACAGATACACAGTATTTT.

In its sample, this clone was seen many times. This could be a read error, since a much larger clone is one nucleotide away. This chain links TRBV28 with TRBJ1-2, with D unclear. Looked up from germline, CDR1 is MDHEN and CDR2 is SYDVKM. The CDR3 spans 13 residues. The CDR3 sequence: CAGSFAGNYGYTF. The DNA for the CDR3 is TGTGCCGGCAGTTTCGCGGGGAACTATGGCTACACCTTC.

This clone has a count of ten or more. V usage is TRBV12-3 or TRBV12-4 and J usage is TRBJ1-3, with 9 bases identical to TRBD1. V dropped 7 bases and J dropped 0; count of bases not matched to a gene: 7. The CDR3 loop spans 16 amino acids. The CDR3 region is CASTLTGGISGNTIYF. The CDR3 region has the DNA TGTGCCAGCACCCTGACAGGGGGAATCTCTGGAAACACCATATATTTT.